This entry lists 13 T cell receptor beta chains sequenced from one sample in a study of blood T cell repertoires in COVID-19. TCRdb's copy holds only in-frame clones and misses some; the assay was immunoSEQ multiplex PCR. The sample yields a few hundred thousand clones, roughly 80% seen once. The sequenced material came from peripheral blood. The receptors shown here come from a person aged 65-85 years with COVID-19, enrolled during active disease.

The chain employs TRBV30 and TRBJ2-5; TRBD2 matches at 13 bases. CDR3 length: 16 residues. CDR1 and CDR2 from the germline V gene are GTSNPN and SVGIG (reference sequence). With 1 base clipped from V and 3 bases from J, the junction kept 5 bases outside the gene matches. DNA of the CDR3: TGTGCCTGGAGTGGAGGACTAGCGGGAGATGAAGAGACCCAGTACTTC. It encodes CAWSGGLAGDEETQYF.

This rearrangement joins TRBV6-5 to TRBJ1-5; a weak D match, TRBD1 (5 bases). V was shortened by 6 bases and J by 7 bases, with 13 bases between the two germline ends. This CDR3 comprises 13 residues. Germline loops: CDR1 MNHEY, CDR2 SVGAGI. The CDR3 bases are TGTGCCAGCAGGGGGGGGAGGGGACAGCCCCAGCATTTT. Its translation is CASRGGRGQPQHF.

The chain recombines TRBV7-8 with TRBJ1-1; possible D gene TRBD1, 5 bases. CDR1 is SGHVS and CDR2 is FQNEAQ in the germline V gene. The CDR3 sequence is 15 residues long. V was clipped by 2 bases and J by 3 bases, with 13 bases between them. The CDR3 DNA sequence: TGTGCCAGCAGCTTACTGGGGGGAGAATACACTGAAGCTTTCTTT. This encodes CASSLLGGEYTEAFF.

This rearrangement joins TRBV18 to TRBJ1-1; TRBD1 matches at 11 bases. Looked up from germline, CDR1 is KGHSH and CDR2 is LQKENI. The ends lost 6 bases at V and 8 bases at J; junction bases unmatched: 2. The CDR3 consists of 12 residues. CDR3 coding DNA: TGTGCCAGCTCCCGGACAGGGGGCGAAGCTTTCTTT. Protein sequence: CASSRTGGEAFF.

This chain uses TRBV2 with TRBJ1-2; D remains ambiguous. Trimming left V 11 bases short and J 4 bases short, with 17 bases between. This CDR3 is 13 amino acids long. The germline CDR1 and CDR2 sequences are SNHLY and FYNNEI. The chain's CDR3 is CAWTPGRSYGYTF. CDR3 bases: TGTGCCTGGACTCCTGGACGGAGCTATGGCTACACCTTC.

This chain links TRBV5-6 with TRBJ2-6; D call uncertain. CDR1 SGHDT and CDR2 YYEEEE come from the germline V gene. Trimming stripped 3 bases from V and 1 base from J, with 8 bases between. The CDR3 spans 15 residues. CDR3 nucleotide sequence: TGTGCCAGCAGCTCCCAATTTTCTGGGGCCAACGTCCTGACTTTC. It codes for CASSSQFSGANVLTF.

This clone has only a few counts. The chain employs TRBV18 and TRBJ1-1; a weak D match, TRBD1 (5 bases). The CDR3 is 13 amino acids. Trimming removed 3 bases at V and 10 bases at J, with 15 bases between. Germline CDR1 is KGHSH and CDR2 is LQKENI. CDR3 in DNA: TGTGCCAGCTCACCGGACCAAACGGGGGGAGCTTTCTTT. Its protein product is CASSPDQTGGAFF. Looking up the rest from reference TRBV18 and TRBJ1-1 gives the full variable domain: NAGVMQNPRHLVRRRGQEARLRCSPMKGHSHVYWYRQLPEEGLKFMVYLQKENIIDESGMPKERFSAEFPKEGPSILRIQQVVRGDSAAYFCASSPDQTGGAFFGQGTRLTVV.

The DNA of the CDR3 is TGTGCCAGCAGCCATTTTTCCCCTAGCACTGAAGCTTTCTTT. Encoded protein: CASSHFSPSTEAFF. The gene calls are TRBV14 and TRBJ1-1; D gene unclear. The CDR3 totals 14 residues. V lost 3 bases to trimming and J lost 4 bases, with 12 bases between them. Germline assignment: CDR1 SGHDN and CDR2 FVKESK.

The chain joins TRBV7-9 to TRBJ2-5, with D perhaps TRBD2 (6 bases). Germline assignment: CDR1 SEHNR and CDR2 FQNEAQ (reference sequence). Trimming cost V 5 bases and J 5 bases, with 12 bases left between them. The CDR3 covers 13 residues. The CDR3 nucleotides are TGTGCCAGCAGCCCCTATGGGGGGGAGACCCAGTACTTC. Amino acids: CASSPYGGETQYF.

This chain uses TRBV6-5 with TRBJ1-3; 8 bases fit TRBD1. The CDR3 spans 15 residues. Germline lookup yields CDR1 MNHEY and CDR2 SVGAGI. J gave up 4 bases and V 5 bases, and 7 bases lay outside the gene matches. CDR3 sequence reads: CASSPDRARGNTIYF. The CDR3 DNA reads TGTGCCAGCAGTCCGGACAGGGCGAGGGGAAACACCATATATTTT.

The V call is TRBV5-4, the J call TRBJ2-5; D not certain. The CDR3 consists of 13 residues. The V end lost 0 bases, the J end lost 4 bases, and 7 bases lay between the germline ends. Looked up from germline, CDR1 is SGHNT and CDR2 is YYREEE (reference sequence). In nucleotides, the CDR3 is TGTGCCAGCAGCTTGGAACCGAGAGAGACCCAGTACTTC. Residues: CASSLEPRETQYF.

This chain connects TRBV30 to TRBJ2-1, with TRBD2 matching 12 bases. CDR1 and CDR2 (germline): GTSNPN, SVGIG (reference sequence). This CDR3 is built from 15 residues. V lost 1 base and J lost 10; bases outside the gene matches: 8. CDR3 residues: CAWSEGLAGFGEQFF. The CDR3 DNA reads TGTGCCTGGAGTGAGGGACTAGCGGGTTTCGGGGAGCAGTTCTTC.

The rearrangement joins TRBV2 to TRBJ2-7, with D unresolved. Looked up from germline, CDR1 is SNHLY and CDR2 is FYNNEI. Trimming cost V 6 bases and J 4 bases, with 4 bases left between them. The CDR3 totals 10 residues. In DNA form, the CDR3 reads TGTGCCAGCAGGGAGTACGAGCAGTACTTC. Translation gives CASREYEQYF.